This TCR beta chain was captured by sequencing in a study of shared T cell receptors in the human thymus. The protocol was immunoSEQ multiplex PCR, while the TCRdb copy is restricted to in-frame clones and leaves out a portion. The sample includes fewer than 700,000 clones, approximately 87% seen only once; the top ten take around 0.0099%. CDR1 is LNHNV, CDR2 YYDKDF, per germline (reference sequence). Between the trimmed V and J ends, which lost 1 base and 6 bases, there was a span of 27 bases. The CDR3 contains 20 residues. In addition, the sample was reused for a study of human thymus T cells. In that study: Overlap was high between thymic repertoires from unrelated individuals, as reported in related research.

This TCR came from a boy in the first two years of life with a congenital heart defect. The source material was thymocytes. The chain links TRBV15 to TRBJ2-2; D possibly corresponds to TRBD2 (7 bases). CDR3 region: CATSRVRGGGGPLRPGELFF. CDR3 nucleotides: TGTGCCACCAGCAGAGTCAGAGGGGGAGGGGGGCCTCTGAGACCCGGGGAGCTGTTTTTT.